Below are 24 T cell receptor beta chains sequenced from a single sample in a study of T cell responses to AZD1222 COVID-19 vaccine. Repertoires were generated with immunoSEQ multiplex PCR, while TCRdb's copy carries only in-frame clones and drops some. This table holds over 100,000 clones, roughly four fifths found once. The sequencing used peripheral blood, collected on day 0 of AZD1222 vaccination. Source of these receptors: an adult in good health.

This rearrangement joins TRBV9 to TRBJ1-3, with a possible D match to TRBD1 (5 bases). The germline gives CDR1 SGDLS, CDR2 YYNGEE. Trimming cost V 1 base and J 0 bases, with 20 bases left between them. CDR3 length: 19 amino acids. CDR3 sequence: CASSVMDPGTGSSGNTIYF. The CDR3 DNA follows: TGTGCCAGCAGCGTAATGGATCCCGGGACGGGGAGCTCTGGAAACACCATATATTTT.

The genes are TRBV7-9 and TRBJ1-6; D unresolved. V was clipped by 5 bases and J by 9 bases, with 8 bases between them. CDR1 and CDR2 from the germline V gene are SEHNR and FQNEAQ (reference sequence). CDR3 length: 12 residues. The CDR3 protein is CASSAEGSPLHF. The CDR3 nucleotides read TGTGCCAGCAGCGCAGAAGGTTCACCCCTCCACTTT. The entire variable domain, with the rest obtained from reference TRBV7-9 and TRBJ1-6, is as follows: DTGVSQNPRHKITKRGQNVTFRCDPISEHNRLYWYRQTLGQGPEFLTYFQNEAQLEKSRLLSDRFSAERPKGSFSTLEIQRTEQGDSAMYLCASSAEGSPLHFGNGTRLTVT.

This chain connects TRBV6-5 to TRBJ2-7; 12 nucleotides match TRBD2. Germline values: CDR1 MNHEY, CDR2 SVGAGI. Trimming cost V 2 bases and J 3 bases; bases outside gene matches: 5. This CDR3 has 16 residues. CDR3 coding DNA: TGTGCCAGCAGTTACACGGGACTAGCGGGTTTCTACGAGCAGTACTTC. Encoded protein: CASSYTGLAGFYEQYF.

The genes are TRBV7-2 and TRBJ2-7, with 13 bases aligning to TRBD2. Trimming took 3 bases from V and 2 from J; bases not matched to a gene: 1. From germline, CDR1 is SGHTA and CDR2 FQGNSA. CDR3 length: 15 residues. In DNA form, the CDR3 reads TGTGCCAGCAGCTTTACTAGCGGGGGGGCCTACGAGCAGTACTTC. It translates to CASSFTSGGAYEQYF. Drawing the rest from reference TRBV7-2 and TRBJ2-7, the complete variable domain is GAGVSQSPSNKVTEKGKDVELRCDPISGHTALYWYRQSLGQGLEFLIYFQGNSAPDKSGLPSDRFSAERTGGSVSTLTIQRTQQEDSAVYLCASSFTSGGAYEQYFGPGTRLTVT.

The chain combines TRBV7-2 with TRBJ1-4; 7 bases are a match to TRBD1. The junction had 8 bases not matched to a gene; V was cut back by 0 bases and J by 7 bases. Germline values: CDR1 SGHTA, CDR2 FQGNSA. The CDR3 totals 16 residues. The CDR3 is CASSLAGTVRGEKLFF. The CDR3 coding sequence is TGTGCCAGCAGCTTAGCAGGGACAGTTCGAGGTGAAAAACTGTTTTTT.

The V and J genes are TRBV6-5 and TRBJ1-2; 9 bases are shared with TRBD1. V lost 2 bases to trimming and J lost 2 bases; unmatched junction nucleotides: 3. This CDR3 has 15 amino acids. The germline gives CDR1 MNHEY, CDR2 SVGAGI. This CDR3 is CASSYTGGGNYGYTF. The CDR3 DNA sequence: TGTGCCAGCAGTTACACAGGGGGCGGCAACTATGGCTACACCTTC.

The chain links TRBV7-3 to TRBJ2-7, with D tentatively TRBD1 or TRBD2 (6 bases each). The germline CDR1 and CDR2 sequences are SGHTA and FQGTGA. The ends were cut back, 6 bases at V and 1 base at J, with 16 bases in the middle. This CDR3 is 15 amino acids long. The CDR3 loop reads CASRTAGGYSYEQYF. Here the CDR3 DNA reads TGTGCCAGCAGAACCGCCGGGGGCTATTCCTACGAGCAGTACTTC.

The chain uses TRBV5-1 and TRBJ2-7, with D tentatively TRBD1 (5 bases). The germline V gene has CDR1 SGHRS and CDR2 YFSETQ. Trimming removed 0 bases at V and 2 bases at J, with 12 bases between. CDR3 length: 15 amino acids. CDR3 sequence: CASSLGRARTYEQYF. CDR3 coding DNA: TGCGCCAGCAGCTTGGGCAGGGCCAGGACCTACGAGCAGTACTTC.

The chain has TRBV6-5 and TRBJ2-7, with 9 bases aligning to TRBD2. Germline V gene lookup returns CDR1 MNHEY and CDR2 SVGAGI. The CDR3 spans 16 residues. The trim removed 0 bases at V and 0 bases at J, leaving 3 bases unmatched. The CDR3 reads CASSYSAGGFSYEQYF. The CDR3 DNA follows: TGTGCCAGCAGTTACTCCGCGGGAGGGTTCTCCTACGAGCAGTACTTC.

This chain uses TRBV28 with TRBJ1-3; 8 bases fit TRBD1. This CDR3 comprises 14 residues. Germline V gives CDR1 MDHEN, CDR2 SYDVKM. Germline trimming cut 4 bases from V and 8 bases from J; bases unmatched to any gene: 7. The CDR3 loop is CASSSTDRGDTIYF. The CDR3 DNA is TGTGCCAGCAGTTCAACCGACAGGGGTGACACCATATATTTT.

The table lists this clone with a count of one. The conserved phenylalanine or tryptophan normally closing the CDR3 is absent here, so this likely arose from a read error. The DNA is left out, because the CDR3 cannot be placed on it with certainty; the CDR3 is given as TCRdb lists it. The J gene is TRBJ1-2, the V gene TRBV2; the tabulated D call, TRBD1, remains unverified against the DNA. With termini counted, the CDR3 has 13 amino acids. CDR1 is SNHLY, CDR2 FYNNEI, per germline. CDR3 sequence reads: CASSPNDREGLVG.

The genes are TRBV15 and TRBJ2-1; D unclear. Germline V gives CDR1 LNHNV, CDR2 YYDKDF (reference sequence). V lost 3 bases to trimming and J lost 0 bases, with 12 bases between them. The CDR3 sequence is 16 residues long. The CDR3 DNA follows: TGTGCCACCAGCAGTCTTGACTCGCGCTCCTACAATGAGCAGTTCTTC. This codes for CATSSLDSRSYNEQFF.

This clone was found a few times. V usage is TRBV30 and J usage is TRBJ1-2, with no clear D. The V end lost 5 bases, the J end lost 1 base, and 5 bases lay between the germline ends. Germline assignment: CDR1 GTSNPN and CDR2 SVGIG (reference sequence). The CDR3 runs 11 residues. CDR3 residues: CAWGRNYGYTF. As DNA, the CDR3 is TGTGCCTGGGGACGTAACTATGGCTACACCTTC.

The CDR3 protein is CASSLKGHGYTF. The CDR3 nucleotides are TGTGCCAGCAGTTTGAAGGGGCACGGCTACACCTTC. V is TRBV28 and J is TRBJ1-2; a possible D gene is TRBD1 (5 bases). Germline CDR1 and CDR2: MDHEN and SYDVKM. V lost 3 bases to trimming and J lost 8 bases, with 10 bases between them. The CDR3 covers 12 residues.

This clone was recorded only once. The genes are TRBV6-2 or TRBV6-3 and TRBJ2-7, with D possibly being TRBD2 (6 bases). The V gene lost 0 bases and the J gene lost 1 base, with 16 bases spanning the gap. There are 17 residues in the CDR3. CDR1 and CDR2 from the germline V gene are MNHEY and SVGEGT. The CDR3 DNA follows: TGTGCCAGCAGTTACTCGATGATGCGGGATTTTTCCTACGAGCAGTACTTC. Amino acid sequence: CASSYSMMRDFSYEQYF.

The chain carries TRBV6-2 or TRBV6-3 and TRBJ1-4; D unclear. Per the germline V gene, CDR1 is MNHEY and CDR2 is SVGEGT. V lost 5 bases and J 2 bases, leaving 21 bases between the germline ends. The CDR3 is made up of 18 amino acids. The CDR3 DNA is TGTGCCAGCAGTCATCAACTACTGATCCGGGCTACTAATGAAAAACTGTTTTTT. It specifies CASSHQLLIRATNEKLFF.

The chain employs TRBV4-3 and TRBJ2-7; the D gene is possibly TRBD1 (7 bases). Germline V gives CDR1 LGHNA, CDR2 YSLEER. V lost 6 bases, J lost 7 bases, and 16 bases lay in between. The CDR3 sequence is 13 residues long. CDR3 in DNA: TGCGCCAGCAGTCCCCAGACAGGGAGGGAGCAGTACTTC. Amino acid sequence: CASSPQTGREQYF.

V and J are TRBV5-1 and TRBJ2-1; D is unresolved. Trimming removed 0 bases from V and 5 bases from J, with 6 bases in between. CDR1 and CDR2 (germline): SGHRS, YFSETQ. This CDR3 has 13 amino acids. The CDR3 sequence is CASSLAPNNEQFF. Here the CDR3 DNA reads TGCGCCAGCAGCTTGGCACCAAACAATGAGCAGTTCTTC. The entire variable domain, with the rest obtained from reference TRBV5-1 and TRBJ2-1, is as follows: KAGVTQTPRYLIKTRGQQVTLSCSPISGHRSVSWYQQTPGQGLQFLFEYFSETQRNKGNFPGRFSGRQFSNSRSEMNVSTLELGDSALYLCASSLAPNNEQFFGPGTRLTVL.

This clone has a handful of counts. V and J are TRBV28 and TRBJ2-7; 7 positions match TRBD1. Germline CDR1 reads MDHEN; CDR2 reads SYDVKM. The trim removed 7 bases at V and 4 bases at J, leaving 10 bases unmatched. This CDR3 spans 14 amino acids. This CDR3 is CASTRDRVDYEQYF. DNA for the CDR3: TGTGCCAGCACTAGAGACAGGGTGGATTACGAGCAGTACTTC.

CDR3 sequence reads: CASRRIDPGYNEQFF. CDR3 bases: TGTGCCAGCAGAAGAATTGACCCAGGTTACAATGAGCAGTTCTTC. The chain employs TRBV6-5 and TRBJ2-1; D ambiguous. CDR1 is MNHEY, CDR2 SVGAGI, per germline. V lost 6 bases, J lost 4 bases, and 16 bases lay in between. This CDR3 region has 15 residues.

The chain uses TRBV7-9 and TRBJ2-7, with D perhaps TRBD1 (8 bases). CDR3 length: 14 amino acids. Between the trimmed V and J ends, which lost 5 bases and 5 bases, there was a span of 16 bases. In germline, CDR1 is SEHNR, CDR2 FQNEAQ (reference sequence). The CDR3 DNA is TGTGCCAGCAGCCGCGGACAGGGAGGGGACGAGCAGTACTTC. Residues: CASSRGQGGDEQYF.

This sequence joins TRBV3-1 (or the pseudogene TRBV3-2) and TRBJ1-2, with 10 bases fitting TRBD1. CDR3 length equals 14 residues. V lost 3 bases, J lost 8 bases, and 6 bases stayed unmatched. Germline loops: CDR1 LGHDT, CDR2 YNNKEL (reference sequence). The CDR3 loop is CASSQVGTGEGYTF. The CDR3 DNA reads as TGTGCCAGCAGCCAGGTGGGGACAGGGGAAGGCTACACCTTC.

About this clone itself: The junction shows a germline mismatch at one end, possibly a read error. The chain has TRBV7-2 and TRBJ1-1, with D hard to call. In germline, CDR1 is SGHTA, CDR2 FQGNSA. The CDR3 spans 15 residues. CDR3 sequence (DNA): TGTGCCAGCAGCCCCGGCGGGTCCCTGAACACTGAAGCGTTCTTT. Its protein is CASSPGGSLNTEAFF.

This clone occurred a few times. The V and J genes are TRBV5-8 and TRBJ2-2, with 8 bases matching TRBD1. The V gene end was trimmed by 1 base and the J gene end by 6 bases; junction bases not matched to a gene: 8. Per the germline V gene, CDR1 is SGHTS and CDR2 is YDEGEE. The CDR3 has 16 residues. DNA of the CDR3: TGTGCCAGCAGCTTGAGGCTCCGGACAGGGTCCGGGGAGCTGTTTTTT. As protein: CASSLRLRTGSGELFF.